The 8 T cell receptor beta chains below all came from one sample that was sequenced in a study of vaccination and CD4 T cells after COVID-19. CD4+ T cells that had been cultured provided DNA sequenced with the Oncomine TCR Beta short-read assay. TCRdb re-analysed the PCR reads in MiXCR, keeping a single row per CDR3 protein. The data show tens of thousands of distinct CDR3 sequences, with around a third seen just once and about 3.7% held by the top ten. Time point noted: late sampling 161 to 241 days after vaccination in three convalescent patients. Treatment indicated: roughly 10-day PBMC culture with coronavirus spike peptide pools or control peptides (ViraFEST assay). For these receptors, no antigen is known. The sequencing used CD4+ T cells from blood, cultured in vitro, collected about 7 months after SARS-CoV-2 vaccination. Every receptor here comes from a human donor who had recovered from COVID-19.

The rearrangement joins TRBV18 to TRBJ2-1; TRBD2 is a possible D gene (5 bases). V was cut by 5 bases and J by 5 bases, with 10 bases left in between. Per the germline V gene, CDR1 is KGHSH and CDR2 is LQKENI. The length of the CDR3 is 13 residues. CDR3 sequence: CASSSSMNNEQFF. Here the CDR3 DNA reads TGTGCCAGCTCATCTAGCATGAACAATGAGCAGTTCTTC.

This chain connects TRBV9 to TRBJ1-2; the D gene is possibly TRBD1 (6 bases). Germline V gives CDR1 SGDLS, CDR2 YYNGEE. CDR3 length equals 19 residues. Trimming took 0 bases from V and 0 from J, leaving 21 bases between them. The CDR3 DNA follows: TGTGCCAGCAGCGTAGCCGAAGATGGGAGGACAGAAGCTAACTATGGCTACACCTTC. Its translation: CASSVAEDGRTEANYGYTF.

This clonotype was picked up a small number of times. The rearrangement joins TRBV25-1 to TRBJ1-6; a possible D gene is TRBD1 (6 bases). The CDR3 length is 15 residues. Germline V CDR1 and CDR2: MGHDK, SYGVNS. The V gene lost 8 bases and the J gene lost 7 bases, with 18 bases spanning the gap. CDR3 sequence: CASSLSGAVNSPLHF. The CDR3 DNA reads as TGTGCCAGCTCGTTATCGGGGGCAGTGAATTCACCCCTCCACTTT.

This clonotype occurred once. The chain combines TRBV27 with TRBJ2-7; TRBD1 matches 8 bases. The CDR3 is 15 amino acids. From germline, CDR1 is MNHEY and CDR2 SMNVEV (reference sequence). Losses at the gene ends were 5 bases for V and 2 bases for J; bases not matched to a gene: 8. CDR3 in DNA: TGTGCCAGCAGTCCACGGACAGGGCCCCCCTACGAGCAGTACTTC. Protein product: CASSPRTGPPYEQYF.

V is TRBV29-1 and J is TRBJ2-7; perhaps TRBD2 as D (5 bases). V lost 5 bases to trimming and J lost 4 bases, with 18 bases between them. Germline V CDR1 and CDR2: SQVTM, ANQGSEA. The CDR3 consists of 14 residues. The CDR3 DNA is TGCAGCGTTCGAGGGCAGGCCCAGGAGTACGAGCAGTACTTC. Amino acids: CSVRGQAQEYEQYF.

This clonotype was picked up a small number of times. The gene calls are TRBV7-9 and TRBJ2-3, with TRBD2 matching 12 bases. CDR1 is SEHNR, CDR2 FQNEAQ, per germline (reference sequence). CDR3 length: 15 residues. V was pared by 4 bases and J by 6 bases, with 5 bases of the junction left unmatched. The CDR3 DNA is TGTGCCAGCAGCTCCACTAGCGGGAGGCGGGATACGCAGTATTTT. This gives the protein CASSSTSGRRDTQYF. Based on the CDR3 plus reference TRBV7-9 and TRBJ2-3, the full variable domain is DTGVSQNPRHKITKRGQNVTFRCDPISEHNRLYWYRQTLGQGPEFLTYFQNEAQLEKSRLLSDRFSAERPKGSFSTLEIQRTEQGDSAMYLCASSSTSGRRDTQYFGPGTRLTVL.

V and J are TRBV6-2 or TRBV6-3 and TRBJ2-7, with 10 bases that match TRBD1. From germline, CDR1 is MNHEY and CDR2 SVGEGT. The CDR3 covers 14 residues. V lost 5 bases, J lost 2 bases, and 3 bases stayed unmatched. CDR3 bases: TGTGCCAGCAGTAGGGACAGGGGCACCTACGAGCAGTACTTC. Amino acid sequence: CASSRDRGTYEQYF.

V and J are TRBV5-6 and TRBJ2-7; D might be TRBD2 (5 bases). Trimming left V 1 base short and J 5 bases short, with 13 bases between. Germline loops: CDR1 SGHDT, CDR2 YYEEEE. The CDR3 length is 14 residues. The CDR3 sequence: CASSLYGGLNEQYF. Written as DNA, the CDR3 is TGTGCCAGCAGCTTGTATGGAGGTCTGAACGAGCAGTACTTC.